This T cell receptor beta chain was sequenced in a study of blood T cell repertoires in COVID-19. Membership in each cohort depended on participant-reported clinical history. Authors' processing steps: Amplification of reference gene primers provided the estimated nucleated cell counts. The assay was immunoSEQ multiplex PCR, and TCRdb's table has in-frame clones only and misses some. The DNA was the basis for D and trimming; V, J and clone size are from that table. The sample lists 200,000 to 250,000 clones; about nine tenths were seen once. The germline V gene encodes CDR1 SEHNR and CDR2 FQNEAQ (reference sequence). V was clipped by 2 bases and J by 1 base, with 12 bases between them. This CDR3 contains 16 residues.

The J gene is TRBJ2-1, the V gene TRBV7-9; a possible D gene is TRBD1 (6 bases). The sample consisted of PBMCs or T cells enriched from blood (not recorded which). This clonotype was obtained from a man in his thirties or forties in a cohort exposed to, infected with or recovered from COVID-19 (not recorded which). DNA of the CDR3: TGTGCCAGCAGCTTAAGGGGGTCGGGTTCCTACAATGAGCAGTTCTTC. This gives the protein CASSLRGSGSYNEQFF.